This T cell receptor beta chain was sequenced during a study of T cell responses to AZD1222 COVID-19 vaccine. Findings of the study overall: Only 5 or 6 individuals given AZD1222 were seropositive at baseline. Unmutated variant regions are reportedly the target of nearly half of TCRs that are spike-specific.

V lost 2 bases to trimming and J lost 7 bases; unmatched junction nucleotides: 6. Germline lookup yields CDR1 MRHNA and CDR2 SNTAGT. The CDR3 contains 14 residues. Only in-frame clones appear in the TCRdb table, and some are missing; sequencing was by immunoSEQ multiplex PCR. Of about 150,000 clones detected, roughly 90% appear once; the ten largest clones hold approximately 20%. Comments on this clone: Its antigen is currently unknown.

This sample comprised peripheral blood, obtained on day 0 of AZD1222 vaccination. The chain has TRBV6-4 and TRBJ2-5, with 8 bases matching TRBD2. This TCR derives from an adult in good health. CDR3 protein: CASSDGQAGGTQYF. The CDR3 DNA reads TGTGCCAGCAGTGACGGGCAGGCGGGAGGGACCCAGTACTTC.